This entry lists 16 T cell receptor beta chains sequenced from one sample in a study of neurological immune-mediated disorders. TCRdb redid the calling of the 5' RACE reads with MiXCR, one entry per CDR3 protein. Seen here are about 88,000 distinct CDR3 sequences, roughly 4% observed once, and the top ten hold 5% to 7.5%. Sequencing input: PBMCs. The receptors shown here come from a young woman with multiple sclerosis.

This clonotype was counted ten times or more. V is TRBV5-5 and J is TRBJ2-7; 7 bases fit TRBD1. Trimming took 2 bases from V and 5 from J; bases not matched to a gene: 7. This CDR3 contains 14 residues. Germline V CDR1 and CDR2: SGHKS, YYEKEE (reference sequence). The CDR3 nucleotides are TGTGCCAGCAGCTTATCGACAGGGTCCCACGAGCAGTACTTC. It codes for CASSLSTGSHEQYF.

A few counts support this clonotype. A single base separates this from a much larger clone, so it may be a read error. The CDR3: CASSSRLGFDDYTF. The CDR3 region has the DNA TGTGCCAGCAGTTCCAGGCTAGGCTTCGATGACTACACCTTC. This chain connects TRBV27 to TRBJ1-2, with unresolved D. V was shortened by 4 bases and J by 10 bases, with 19 bases between the two germline ends. CDR3 size: 14 residues. Per germline, CDR1 MNHEY and CDR2 SMNVEV (reference sequence).

This clonotype was detected many times. The chain is built from TRBV20-1 and TRBJ2-5, with D unclear. Germline V gene sequence: CDR1 DFQATT, CDR2 SNEGSKA (reference sequence). CDR3 length: 14 residues. V was shortened by 3 bases and J by 2 bases, with 13 bases between the two germline ends. As DNA, the CDR3 is TGCAGTGCTAGTTATGCGACCGGACAAGAGACCCAGTACTTC. The encoded protein is CSASYATGQETQYF.

This clonotype was observed a handful of times. This sequence joins TRBV12-3 or TRBV12-4 and TRBJ2-7, with a weak D call TRBD2 (5 bases). V was clipped by 7 bases and J by 2 bases, with 15 bases between them. The CDR3 is 14 residues long. CDR3: CASNHGLNPYEQYF. For the CDR3, the DNA is TGTGCCAGCAACCACGGACTGAATCCCTACGAGCAGTACTTC.

The table lists this clonotype with many counts. One end of the junction varies from germline; a read error may be responsible. The V call is TRBV2, the J call TRBJ2-2; TRBD2 aligns across 10 bases. CDR1 is SNHLY and CDR2 is FYNNEI in the germline V gene. This CDR3 comprises 14 residues. The CDR3 loop is CASNELAGTGELFF. Written as DNA, the CDR3 is TGTGCCAGCAATGAACTAGCGGGGACCGGGGAGCTGTTTTTT.

This clonotype was detected ten times or more. The chain combines TRBV5-1 with TRBJ2-2, with TRBD2 identical over 7 bases. Losses at the gene ends were 2 bases for V and 5 bases for J; bases not matched to a gene: 9. In germline, CDR1 is SGHRS, CDR2 YFSETQ. The CDR3 is 16 residues long. Here the CDR3 reads CASSLRIQGGTGELFF. CDR3 DNA: TGCGCCAGCAGCTTAAGGATCCAGGGAGGGACCGGGGAGCTGTTTTTT. Full variable domain (remainder filled in from reference TRBV5-1 and TRBJ2-2): KAGVTQTPRYLIKTRGQQVTLSCSPISGHRSVSWYQQTPGQGLQFLFEYFSETQRNKGNFPGRFSGRQFSNSRSEMNVSTLELGDSALYLCASSLRIQGGTGELFFGEGSRLTVL.

This clonotype was recorded many times. The chain has TRBV7-8 and TRBJ2-1, with TRBD2 identical over 11 bases. Per germline, CDR1 SGHVS and CDR2 FQNEAQ. The CDR3 contains 16 residues. Unmatched junction bases numbered 7, after V lost 1 base and J lost 8 bases. The CDR3 reads CASSLEVAGGHDEQFF. CDR3 DNA: TGTGCCAGCAGCTTAGAGGTAGCGGGGGGGCATGATGAGCAGTTCTTC.

The sample holds many counts of this clonotype. The chain is built from TRBV27 and TRBJ2-1, with 9 nucleotides matching TRBD1. Germline CDR1 is MNHEY and CDR2 is SMNVEV (reference sequence). The ends lost 1 base at V and 5 bases at J; junction bases unmatched: 6. The CDR3 runs 16 residues. CDR3 sequence: CASSLLRTGANNEQFF. CDR3 nucleotides: TGTGCCAGCAGTTTATTGCGGACAGGGGCCAACAATGAGCAGTTCTTC.

This clonotype was found many times. The V call is TRBV6-5, the J call TRBJ2-2; TRBD2 matches at 10 bases. Germline CDR1 and CDR2: MNHEY and SVGAGI. The CDR3 length is 16 residues. V lost 0 bases and J lost 4; bases outside the gene matches: 2. CDR3 in DNA: TGTGCCAGCAGTTACTCGCCTAGCGGGGGCACCGGGGAGCTGTTTTTT. The encoded protein is CASSYSPSGGTGELFF.

This clonotype was recorded at least ten times. The genes are TRBV20-1 and TRBJ1-5; maybe TRBD1 (5 bases). CDR1 is DFQATT, CDR2 SNEGSKA, per germline (reference sequence). The CDR3 totals 15 residues. Between the trimmed V and J ends, which lost 1 base and 2 bases, there was a span of 12 bases. CDR3 protein: CSARVGGRGNQPQHF. The CDR3 region has the DNA TGCAGTGCTAGAGTCGGGGGAAGAGGCAATCAGCCCCAGCATTTT.

V gene TRBV4-3 combines with J gene TRBJ2-3; tentatively, D is TRBD2 (6 bases). The CDR3 totals 16 residues. V was clipped by 0 bases and J by 1 base, with 11 bases between them. Germline CDR1 is LGHNA and CDR2 is YSLEER. This CDR3 is CASSQDGGMGTDTQYF. The CDR3 region has the DNA TGCGCCAGCAGCCAAGACGGGGGTATGGGCACAGATACGCAGTATTTT.

This clonotype was observed many times. The genes are TRBV7-6 and TRBJ2-3; tentatively, D is TRBD1 (5 bases). This CDR3 is 15 amino acids long. Germline V gives CDR1 SGHVS, CDR2 FNYEAQ. The V end lost 1 base, the J end lost 4 bases, and 12 bases lay between the germline ends. The CDR3 DNA reads as TGTGCCAGCAGCTTAGGTCAGGGTGGACCAGATACGCAGTATTTT. Its translation is CASSLGQGGPDTQYF.

This clonotype was counted many times. The V gene is TRBV3-1, the J gene TRBJ1-2, with 7 bases lining up with TRBD1. V lost 1 base to trimming and J lost 7 bases; unmatched junction nucleotides: 3. CDR1 is LGHDT, CDR2 YNNKEL, per germline (reference sequence). CDR3 length: 13 amino acids. CDR3 sequence: CASSQGDSSGYTF. As DNA, the CDR3 is TGTGCCAGCAGCCAAGGGGACAGTTCTGGCTACACCTTC. The full variable domain, with the rest looked up from reference TRBV3-1 and TRBJ1-2, is DTAVSQTPKYLVTQMGNDKSIKCEQNLGHDTMYWYKQDSKKFLKIMFSYNNKELIINETVPNRFSPKSPDKAHLNLHINSLELGDSAVYFCASSQGDSSGYTFGSGTRLTVV.

This clonotype was picked up many times. The chain recombines TRBV20-1 with TRBJ1-1; D gene uncertain. The V gene lost 6 bases and the J gene lost 8 bases, with 16 bases spanning the gap. CDR1 is DFQATT, CDR2 SNEGSKA, per germline (reference sequence). This CDR3 contains 12 residues. The CDR3 region has the DNA TGCAGTGCCTCTCAGGTGGCGGACGAAGCTTTCTTT. Translated, it gives CSASQVADEAFF.

Many counts were recorded for this clonotype. The chain combines TRBV5-1 with TRBJ1-4; 7 nucleotides match TRBD1. The length of the CDR3 is 14 residues. Trimming cost V 0 bases and J 8 bases; bases outside gene matches: 4. CDR1 is SGHRS and CDR2 is YFSETQ in the germline V gene. The CDR3 coding sequence is TGCGCCAGCAGCTTGGGACAGGGTCGCGAAAAACTGTTTTTT. It codes for CASSLGQGREKLFF.

This clonotype was seen a handful of times. Here the CDR3 reads CACRTSGDTDTQYF. CDR3 in DNA: TGCGCCTGTCGGACTAGCGGGGACACAGATACGCAGTATTTT. The genes are TRBV5-1 and TRBJ2-3; 12 nucleotides line up with TRBD2. The ends lost 10 bases at V and 2 bases at J; junction bases unmatched: 5. There are 14 residues in the CDR3. Germline V gene lookup returns CDR1 SGHRS and CDR2 YFSETQ.